Given below is one T cell receptor (beta chain) in context. Assay used: immunoSEQ multiplex PCR; TCRdb lists only in-frame clones, some missing. Of about 380,000 clones detected, more than 80% appear once; the ten largest clones hold around 1.3%. The data are from a study of blood T cell repertoires in COVID-19. CDR1 SGHRS and CDR2 YFSETQ come from the germline V gene. V lost 4 bases and J lost 9; bases outside the gene matches: 6. The CDR3 has 14 residues. The rearrangement joins TRBV5-1 to TRBJ2-2; 10 positions agree with TRBD2. Sequencing used peripheral blood. The origin of this receptor is a man aged 40-50 years with acute or convalescent COVID-19. The CDR3 region is CASSLAGAPRELFF. In DNA form, the CDR3 reads TGCGCCAGCAGCCTAGCGGGGGCCCCCCGGGAGCTGTTTTTT.